The rows below give T cell receptor beta chains drawn from one sample of a study of CD8 T cells in Susac syndrome. TCRdb itself ran the immunoSEQ multiplex PCR reads through MiXCR, one entry per CDR3 protein. The sample lists roughly 250,000 distinct CDR3 sequences, approximately 95% occurring once. The sequenced sample consisted of CD4+ T cells from PBMCs. These receptors all come from a human donor with Susac syndrome. CDR3s leave out the opening cysteine and the closing phenylalanine or tryptophan. Each record gives: V gene, clone size, J gene, CDR3 length, CDR3 protein. A row's size may be missing; if present it is once, few, many or a size class.

TRBV18	.	TRBJ1-1	11	ASSAGKGTEAF
TRBV20-1	.	TRBJ2-1	13	SAPPAGRAYNEQF
TRBV5-1	.	TRBJ1-5	12	ASSGEGRNQPQH
TRBV2	.	TRBJ1-1	12	ASSSTGGRTEAF
TRBV6-5	.	TRBJ1-2	12	ASSYPGQNYGYT
TRBV10-3	.	TRBJ2-1	14	AISDPGTSSYNEQF
TRBV12-3/TRBV12-4	.	TRBJ1-2	11	ASSWDTSYGYT
TRBV21-1	.	TRBJ2-4	14	ASSKEKTRTENIQY
TRBV7-9	few	TRBJ2-2	11	ASRRGDPGELF
TRBV28	.	TRBJ1-2	14	ASSLLRDRASYGYT
TRBV18	.	TRBJ1-2	11	ASSRGANYGYT
TRBV20-1	.	TRBJ2-1	11	SAGAGGWDEQF
TRBV20-1	.	TRBJ2-1	15	SARGGSSAVAMGEQF
TRBV4-1	once	TRBJ1-2	11	ASSKGQGYGYT
TRBV28	few	TRBJ1-5	10	ASTYSNQPQH
TRBV7-9	.	TRBJ2-7	12	ASSLEVTGDEQY
TRBV28	once	TRBJ2-7	12	ASSSPGPTYEQY
TRBV11-2	once	TRBJ2-7	13	ASSLSGVPSYEQY
TRBV5-6	.	TRBJ2-5	12	ASSSGFGEETQY
TRBV6-5	.	TRBJ2-1	12	ASSPGDRRNEQF
TRBV3-1	.	TRBJ2-3	13	ASSQVDRNTDTQY
TRBV30	.	TRBJ1-1	10	AWSEGKDEAF
TRBV29-1	once	TRBJ1-3	12	SVGDVNSGNTIY
TRBV12-3/TRBV12-4	.	TRBJ1-2	13	ASSPRDIRLSGYT
TRBV24-1	.	TRBJ2-1	13	ATSQGGSSYNEQF